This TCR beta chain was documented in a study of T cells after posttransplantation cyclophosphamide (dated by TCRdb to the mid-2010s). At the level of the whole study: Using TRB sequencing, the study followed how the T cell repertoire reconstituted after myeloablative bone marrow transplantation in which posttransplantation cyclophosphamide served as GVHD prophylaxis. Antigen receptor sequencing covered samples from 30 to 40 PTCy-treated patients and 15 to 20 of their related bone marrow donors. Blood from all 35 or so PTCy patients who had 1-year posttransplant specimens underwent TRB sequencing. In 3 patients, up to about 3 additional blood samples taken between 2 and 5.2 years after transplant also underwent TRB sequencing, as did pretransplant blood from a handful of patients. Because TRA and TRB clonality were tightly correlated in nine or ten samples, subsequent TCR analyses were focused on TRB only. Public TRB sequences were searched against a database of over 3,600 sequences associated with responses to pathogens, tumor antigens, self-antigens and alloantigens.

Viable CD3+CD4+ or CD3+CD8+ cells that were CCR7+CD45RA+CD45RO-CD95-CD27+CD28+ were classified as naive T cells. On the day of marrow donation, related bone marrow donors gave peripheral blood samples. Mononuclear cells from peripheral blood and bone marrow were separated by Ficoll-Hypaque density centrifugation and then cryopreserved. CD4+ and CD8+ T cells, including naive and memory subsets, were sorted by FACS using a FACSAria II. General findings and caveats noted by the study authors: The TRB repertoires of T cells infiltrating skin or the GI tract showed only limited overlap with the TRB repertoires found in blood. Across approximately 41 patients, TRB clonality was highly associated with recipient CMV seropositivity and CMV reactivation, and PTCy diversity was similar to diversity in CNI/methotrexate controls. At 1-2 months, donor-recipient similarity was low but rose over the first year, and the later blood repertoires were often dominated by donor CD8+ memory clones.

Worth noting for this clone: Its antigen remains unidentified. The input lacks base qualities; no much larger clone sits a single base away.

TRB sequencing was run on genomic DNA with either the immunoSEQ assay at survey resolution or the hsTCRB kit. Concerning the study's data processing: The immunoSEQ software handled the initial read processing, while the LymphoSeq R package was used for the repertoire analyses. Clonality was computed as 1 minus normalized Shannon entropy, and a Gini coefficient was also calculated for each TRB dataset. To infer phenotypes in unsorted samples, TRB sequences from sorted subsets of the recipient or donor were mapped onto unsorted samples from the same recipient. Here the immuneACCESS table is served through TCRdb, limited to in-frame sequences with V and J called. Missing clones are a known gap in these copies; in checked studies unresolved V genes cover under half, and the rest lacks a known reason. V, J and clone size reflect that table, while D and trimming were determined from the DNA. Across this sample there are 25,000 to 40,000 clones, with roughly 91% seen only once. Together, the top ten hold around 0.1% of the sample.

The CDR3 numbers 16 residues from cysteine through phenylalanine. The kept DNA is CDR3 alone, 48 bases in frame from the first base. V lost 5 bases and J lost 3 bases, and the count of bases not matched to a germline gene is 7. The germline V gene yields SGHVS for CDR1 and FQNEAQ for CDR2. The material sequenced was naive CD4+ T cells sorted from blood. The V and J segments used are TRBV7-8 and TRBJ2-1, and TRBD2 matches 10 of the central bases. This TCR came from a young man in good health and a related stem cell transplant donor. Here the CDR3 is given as CASSPRLAGYYNEQFF. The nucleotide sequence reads TGTGCCAGCAGCCCCCGACTAGCGGGCTACTACAATGAGCAGTTCTTC.